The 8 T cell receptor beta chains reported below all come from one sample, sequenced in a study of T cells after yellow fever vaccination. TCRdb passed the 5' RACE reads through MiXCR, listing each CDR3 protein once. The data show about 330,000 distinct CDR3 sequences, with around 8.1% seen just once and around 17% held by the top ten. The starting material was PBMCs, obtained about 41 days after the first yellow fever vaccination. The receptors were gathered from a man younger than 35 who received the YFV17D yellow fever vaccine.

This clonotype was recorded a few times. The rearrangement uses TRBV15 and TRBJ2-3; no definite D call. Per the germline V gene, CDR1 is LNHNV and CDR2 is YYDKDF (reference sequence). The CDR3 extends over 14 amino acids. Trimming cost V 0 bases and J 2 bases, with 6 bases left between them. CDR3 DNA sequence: TGTGCCACCAGCAGAGACGGGCCCACAGATACGCAGTATTTT. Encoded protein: CATSRDGPTDTQYF.

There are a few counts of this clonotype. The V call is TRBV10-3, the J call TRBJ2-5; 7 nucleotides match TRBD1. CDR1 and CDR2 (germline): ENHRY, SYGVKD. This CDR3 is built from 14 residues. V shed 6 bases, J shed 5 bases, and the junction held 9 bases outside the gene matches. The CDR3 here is CAIRHTGEGETQYF. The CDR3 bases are TGTGCCATCAGGCACACAGGGGAAGGGGAGACCCAGTACTTC.

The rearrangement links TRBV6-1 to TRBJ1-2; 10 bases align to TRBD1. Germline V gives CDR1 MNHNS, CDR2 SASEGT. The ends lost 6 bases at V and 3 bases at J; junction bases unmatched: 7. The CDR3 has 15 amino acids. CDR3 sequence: CASRSTGTGDYGYTF. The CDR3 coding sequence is TGTGCCAGCAGATCCACCGGGACAGGGGACTATGGCTACACCTTC.

The CDR3 DNA follows: TGTGCCAGCAGCAAACAGGGGACGGCTGGAAACACCATATATTTT. Encoded protein: CASSKQGTAGNTIYF. The chain carries TRBV5-6 and TRBJ1-3; TRBD1 aligns across 7 bases. V dropped 4 bases and J dropped 2; count of bases not matched to a gene: 6. The germline CDR1 and CDR2 sequences are SGHDT and YYEEEE. The CDR3 loop spans 15 amino acids.

This CDR3 reads CASSLPRTVLSGSSYNEQFF. In DNA, the CDR3 is TGTGCCAGCAGCTTACCCCGGACCGTTTTAAGTGGGAGCTCCTACAATGAGCAGTTCTTC. This chain connects TRBV11-2 to TRBJ2-1, with a possible D match to TRBD2 (5 bases). The germline V gene has CDR1 SGHAT and CDR2 FQNNGV. Between the trimmed V and J ends, which lost 2 bases and 0 bases, there was a span of 23 bases. There are 20 residues in the CDR3.

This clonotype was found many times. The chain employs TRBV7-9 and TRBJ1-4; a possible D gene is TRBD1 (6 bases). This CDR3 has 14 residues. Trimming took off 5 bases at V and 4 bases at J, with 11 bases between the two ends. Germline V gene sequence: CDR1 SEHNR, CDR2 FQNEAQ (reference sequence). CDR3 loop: CASSLDSYNEKLFF. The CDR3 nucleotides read TGTGCCAGCAGCCTGGACAGCTATAATGAAAAACTGTTTTTT.

The CDR3 spells CSARTDRASAFF. CDR3 DNA sequence: TGCAGTGCTAGAACGGACAGGGCAAGCGCTTTCTTT. The V gene is TRBV20-1, the J gene TRBJ1-1; 8 bases are shared with TRBD1. Trimming took 2 bases from V and 11 from J; bases not matched to a gene: 7. Germline values: CDR1 DFQATT, CDR2 SNEGSKA (reference sequence). CDR3 size: 12 residues.

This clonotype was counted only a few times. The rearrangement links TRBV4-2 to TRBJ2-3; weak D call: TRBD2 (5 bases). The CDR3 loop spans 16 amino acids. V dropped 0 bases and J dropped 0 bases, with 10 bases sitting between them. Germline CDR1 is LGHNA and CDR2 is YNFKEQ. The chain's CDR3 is CASSQDSGVSTDTQYF. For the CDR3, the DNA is TGTGCCAGCAGCCAAGACTCCGGGGTTAGCACAGATACGCAGTATTTT.